The 21 T cell receptor beta chains below were found in one sample sequenced in a study of PD-1 blockade in classical Hodgkin lymphoma. TCRdb's copy holds only in-frame clones and misses some; the assay was immunoSEQ multiplex PCR. The sample has roughly 50,000 clones, 86% seen once. Stated time point: cycle 4 day 1 (C4D1), after 5 to 7 weeks of nivolumab. There was relapse after autologous stem cell transplantation in every patient, and there was variation in brentuximab vedotin exposure. The starting material was peripheral blood mononuclear cells (PBMCs), obtained before the fourth cycle of nivolumab. These receptors were collected from a human donor with classical Hodgkin lymphoma.

CDR3 protein: CSVQKGAGETQYF. The CDR3 region has the DNA TGCAGCGTTCAAAAGGGGGCTGGGGAGACCCAGTACTTC. The chain employs TRBV29-1 and TRBJ2-5; 7 nucleotides align to TRBD1. The CDR3 runs to 13 residues. Germline CDR1 reads SQVTM; CDR2 reads ANQGSEA. With 5 bases clipped from V and 5 bases from J, the junction kept 8 bases outside the gene matches.

The chain has TRBV11-3 and TRBJ2-1, with 11 bases matching TRBD2. Trimming cost V 7 bases and J 7 bases; bases outside gene matches: 3. The length of the CDR3 is 13 residues. The germline V gene has CDR1 SGHNT and CDR2 YENEEA. The CDR3 DNA reads TGTGCCAGCATGGGACTAGCGGATAATGAGCAGTTCTTC. Translating gives CASMGLADNEQFF.

The chain uses TRBV4-1 and TRBJ2-7; D perhaps matches TRBD1 (6 bases). The V and J ends lost 0 bases and 7 bases respectively, with 16 bases between them. The CDR3 runs 15 residues. Looked up from germline, CDR1 is MGHRA and CDR2 is YSYEKL. CDR3 sequence reads: CASSQDGTPGGEQYF. CDR3 nucleotides: TGCGCCAGCAGCCAAGATGGGACACCTGGGGGTGAGCAGTACTTC.

The chain joins TRBV7-9 to TRBJ2-1; either TRBD1 or TRBD2 may fit D (5 bases each). Germline V lookup: CDR1 SEHNR, CDR2 FQNEAQ (reference sequence). This CDR3 has 16 residues. Trimming pared 5 bases from V and 10 bases from J, leaving 24 bases between. The chain's CDR3 is CASSPGGQGWIHEQFF. The CDR3 region has the DNA TGTGCCAGCAGCCCCGGAGGTCAGGGATGGATCCACGAGCAGTTCTTC.

This clone was counted only a few times. This rearrangement joins TRBV7-9 to TRBJ1-3; D call uncertain. Germline V gene data show CDR1 as SEHNR and CDR2 as FQNEAQ (reference sequence). CDR3 length: 12 amino acids. The V and J ends lost 2 bases and 4 bases respectively, with 3 bases between them. The CDR3 sequence is CASSLTGNTIYF. The CDR3 coding sequence is TGTGCCAGCAGCTTAACCGGAAACACCATATATTTT.

The CDR3 DNA is TGTGCCAGTAGTAAGGACAGTGGAACGAACACCGGGGAGCTGTTTTTT. Encoded protein: CASSKDSGTNTGELFF. The chain links TRBV19 to TRBJ2-2, with D possibly TRBD1 on 6 matching bases. V was cut by 4 bases and J by 0 bases, with 12 bases left in between. CDR3 length equals 16 residues. Germline CDR1 and CDR2: LNHDA and SQIVND (reference sequence).

The chain employs TRBV18 and TRBJ2-5; the match to TRBD1 covers 10 bases. V trimming: 10 bases; J trimming: 4 bases; junction bases outside the gene matches: 15. Germline CDR1 and CDR2: KGHSH and LQKENI. The CDR3 extends over 16 amino acids. The CDR3 coding sequence is TGTGCCACCTCGGGACAGGGGTCCCAGAGGGGAGAGACCCAGTACTTC. It codes for CATSGQGSQRGETQYF.

The rearrangement uses TRBV5-1 and TRBJ2-5; TRBD2 matches at 14 bases. This CDR3 is built from 15 residues. Trimming took 3 bases from V and 5 from J; bases not matched to a gene: 3. Germline V gene lookup returns CDR1 SGHRS and CDR2 YFSETQ. The CDR3 spells CASSWGLAGVETQYF. DNA of the CDR3: TGCGCCAGCAGCTGGGGACTAGCGGGAGTTGAGACCCAGTACTTC. The variable domain in full, completed from reference TRBV5-1 and TRBJ2-5, reads KAGVTQTPRYLIKTRGQQVTLSCSPISGHRSVSWYQQTPGQGLQFLFEYFSETQRNKGNFPGRFSGRQFSNSRSEMNVSTLELGDSALYLCASSWGLAGVETQYFGPGTRLLVL.

The chain uses TRBV7-9 and TRBJ2-7; D may be TRBD1 or TRBD2 (5 bases each). V was trimmed by 4 bases and J by 3 bases, leaving 19 bases between them. CDR3 length: 16 amino acids. In germline, CDR1 is SEHNR, CDR2 FQNEAQ (reference sequence). CDR3 DNA sequence: TGTGCCAGCAGCTCTAACCGGGACCCCTTTTTCTACGAGCAGTACTTC. This gives the protein CASSSNRDPFFYEQYF.

The chain combines TRBV10-3 with TRBJ2-5; the match to TRBD2 covers 9 bases. V trimming: 8 bases; J trimming: 2 bases; junction bases outside the gene matches: 6. Germline V gene data show CDR1 as ENHRY and CDR2 as SYGVKD. The CDR3 has 14 amino acids. The CDR3 nucleotides read TGTGCCATCCGCGGGGGGGCCGTACAAGAGACCCAGTACTTC. This codes for CAIRGGAVQETQYF.

V usage is TRBV5-6 and J usage is TRBJ1-3; D gene unclear. The germline V gene has CDR1 SGHDT and CDR2 YYEEEE. The length of the CDR3 is 15 residues. Trimming removed 2 bases from V and 4 bases from J, with 13 bases in between. CDR3 sequence (DNA): TGTGCCAGCAGCTTACCCACAGCCCACGGAAACACCATATATTTT. This translates into CASSLPTAHGNTIYF.

The chain links TRBV28 to TRBJ2-5; TRBD2 matches 8 bases. The ends lost 4 bases at V and 4 bases at J; junction bases unmatched: 8. This CDR3 is 15 amino acids long. Germline CDR1 reads MDHEN; CDR2 reads SYDVKM. The CDR3 protein is CASSSRWLAGETQYF. Here the CDR3 DNA reads TGTGCCAGCAGTTCCCGGTGGCTAGCGGGAGAGACCCAGTACTTC.

About this clone: Germline and junction disagree at one end, which may indicate a read error. This rearrangement joins TRBV7-7 to TRBJ2-1; TRBD2 matches at 8 bases. The CDR3 is 17 residues long. Germline CDR1 is SSHAT and CDR2 is FNYEAQ (reference sequence). The DNA of the CDR3 is TGTGCTAGCAGCTTAGCACCGTTATCGGGGGGGCAGGGTGAGCAGTTCTTC. Protein: CASSLAPLSGGQGEQFF.

Only one count was recorded for this clone. This rearrangement joins TRBV27 to TRBJ2-1; TRBD2 is a possible D gene (6 bases). The germline gives CDR1 MNHEY, CDR2 SMNVEV (reference sequence). The CDR3 spans 15 residues. V was shortened by 5 bases and J by 5 bases, with 16 bases between the two germline ends. Here the CDR3 reads CASSLQRADHNEQFF. The CDR3 coding sequence is TGTGCCAGCAGTCTCCAGCGGGCAGACCACAATGAGCAGTTCTTC.

V is TRBV2 and J is TRBJ2-5; the D gene is possibly TRBD2 (5 bases). Germline assignment: CDR1 SNHLY and CDR2 FYNNEI. Trimming removed 1 base from V and 7 bases from J, with 13 bases in between. The CDR3 is 14 residues long. CDR3: CASSEVGPRGTQYF. The CDR3 DNA reads TGTGCCAGCAGTGAAGTAGGTCCCCGGGGGACCCAGTACTTC.

The chain uses TRBV27 and TRBJ1-5, with TRBD1 matching 7 bases. The CDR3 has 14 amino acids. Germline V gene lookup returns CDR1 MNHEY and CDR2 SMNVEV (reference sequence). With 6 bases clipped from V and 3 bases from J, the junction kept 5 bases outside the gene matches. The CDR3 is CASSPGQTNQPQHF. The CDR3 bases are TGTGCCAGCAGCCCGGGACAGACCAATCAGCCCCAGCATTTT.

The rearrangement links TRBV4-2 to TRBJ2-7; 9 bases are a match to TRBD2. The CDR3 consists of 16 residues. The V gene's germline CDR1 is LGHNA and CDR2 YNFKEQ. The V gene end was trimmed by 0 bases and the J gene end by 1 base; junction bases not matched to a gene: 4. The CDR3 spells CASSQEGTSMSYEQYF. CDR3 nucleotides: TGTGCCAGCAGCCAAGAGGGGACTAGCATGTCCTACGAGCAGTACTTC.

V gene TRBV27 combines with J gene TRBJ2-5; 8 nucleotides line up with TRBD1. The trim removed 5 bases at V and 2 bases at J, leaving 10 bases unmatched. CDR3 length equals 16 residues. The germline V gene has CDR1 MNHEY and CDR2 SMNVEV (reference sequence). The CDR3 sequence: CASSPRTGSTQETQYF. In nucleotides, the CDR3 is TGTGCCAGCAGTCCCAGGACAGGGTCGACACAAGAGACCCAGTACTTC.

The chain combines TRBV5-8 with TRBJ1-2; D might be TRBD1 (5 bases). There are 13 residues in the CDR3. Germline-derived CDR1 and CDR2 are SGHTS and YDEGEE. Trimming removed 5 bases at V and 2 bases at J, with 10 bases between. The CDR3 here is CASRATDNYGYTF. In DNA form, the CDR3 reads TGTGCCAGCAGAGCGACAGACAACTATGGCTACACCTTC.

This CDR3 is CASSSALGIYEQYF. The CDR3 DNA follows: TGTGCCAGCAGCAGCGCTCTCGGGATCTACGAGCAGTACTTC. The chain links TRBV21-1 to TRBJ2-7; the table gives TRBD2 as D, unverified against the DNA. TRBV21-1 is shown as a pseudogene. The length of the CDR3 is 14 residues.

This sequence joins TRBV10-3 and TRBJ1-2; D unclear. Germline loops: CDR1 ENHRY, CDR2 SYGVKD. Deletions cut 2 bases from V and 6 bases from J, with 7 bases between. The CDR3 has 12 amino acids. The CDR3 region has the DNA TGTGCCATCAGTGAGACAGCGGATGGCTACACCTTC. Amino acid sequence: CAISETADGYTF.